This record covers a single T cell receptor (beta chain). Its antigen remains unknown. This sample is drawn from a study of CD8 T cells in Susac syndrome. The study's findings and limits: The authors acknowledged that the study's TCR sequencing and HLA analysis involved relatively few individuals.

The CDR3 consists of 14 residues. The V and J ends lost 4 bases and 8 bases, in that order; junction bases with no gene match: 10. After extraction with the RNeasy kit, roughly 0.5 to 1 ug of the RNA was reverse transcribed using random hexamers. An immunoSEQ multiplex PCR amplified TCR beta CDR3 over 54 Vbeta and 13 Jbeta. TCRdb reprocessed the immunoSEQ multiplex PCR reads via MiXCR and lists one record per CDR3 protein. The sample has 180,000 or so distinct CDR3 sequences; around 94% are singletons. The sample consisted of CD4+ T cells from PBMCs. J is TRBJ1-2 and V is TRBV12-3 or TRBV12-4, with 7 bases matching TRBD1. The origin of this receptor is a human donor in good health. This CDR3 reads CASSSGTDARGYTF. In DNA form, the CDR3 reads TGTGCCAGCAGTTCCGGGACAGACGCTAGGGGCTACACCTTC.